This T cell receptor beta chain was sequenced during a study of blood T cell repertoires in COVID-19. Trimming left V 6 bases short and J 6 bases short, with 11 bases between. This CDR3 spans 12 amino acids. Germline V CDR1 and CDR2: LNHNV, YYDKDF (reference sequence). In the study's own analysis: The assay estimated nucleated cells by amplifying reference gene primers. Measured with immunoSEQ multiplex PCR; TCRdb has only the in-frame clones, and not every one. V and J calls and clone size are as listed in that table; D and trimming were resolved from the DNA. There are around 130,000 clones in the sample; 70% to 90% occur only once, and roughly 2.9% lies in the top ten.

The chain has TRBV15 and TRBJ2-5, with D perhaps matching TRBD1 (5 bases). The receptor was derived from a man in his forties or fifties with acute or convalescent COVID-19. The source material was peripheral blood. The CDR3 here is CATRDQGKTQYF. DNA of the CDR3: TGTGCCACCAGGGATCAGGGAAAGACCCAGTACTTC.